A selection of T cell receptor beta chains follows, all from one sample in a study of CD8+ T cells in alopecia areata. The protocol was immunoSEQ multiplex PCR, while the TCRdb copy is restricted to in-frame clones and leaves out a portion. Of approximately 150,000 clones listed, 60% to 75% are singletons. This specimen was CD4+ T cells sorted from blood, taken at week 24, from a patient treated with tofacitinib. The receptors originated from a human donor with alopecia areata. CDR3s include the opening cysteine and the closing phenylalanine or tryptophan. D genes are given only for firm matches. Some rows have no size entry. The others give once, few or many, or a class for an expanded clone.

d_gene	abundance	v_gene	j_gene	CDR3nt	CDR3aa
TRBD2	once	TRBV7-8	TRBJ2-1	TGTGCCAGCAGAGTAACCACGGGACTAGACGTCAATGAGCAGTTCTTC	CASRVTTGLDVNEQFF
TRBD2	few	TRBV9	TRBJ2-7	TGTGCCAGCAGCGTAGCTGGCGGGGGGGTCTACGAGCAGTACTTC	CASSVAGGGVYEQYF
.	.	TRBV27	TRBJ1-1	TGTGCCAGCAGTTCCCCTTACAGGGCCGATGAAGCTTTCTTT	CASSSPYRADEAFF
.	few	TRBV27	TRBJ2-5	TGTGCCAGCAGGCTAAGAGGCACACAACGGGAGACCCAGTACTTC	CASRLRGTQRETQYF
.	.	TRBV20-1	TRBJ2-7	TGCAGTGCGGGTGTGGGGCGCGAGCAGTACTTC	CSAGVGREQYF
.	.	TRBV5-1	TRBJ1-1	TGCGCCAGCAACCCGACAGGACAGAACACTGAAGCTTTCTTT	CASNPTGQNTEAFF
.	.	TRBV7-2	TRBJ2-5	TGTGCCAGCACGCAGCAAGAGACCCAGTACTTC	CASTQQETQYF
.	few	TRBV19	TRBJ1-3	TGTGCCAGTAGTCCGATGAGGGGCAGAGGAGGAAACACCATATATTTT	CASSPMRGRGGNTIYF
.	.	TRBV30	TRBJ2-5	TGTGCCTGGAGTTCGCGGAACCAAGAGACCCAGTACTTC	CAWSSRNQETQYF
TRBD1	.	TRBV30	TRBJ1-1	TGTGCCTGGAGTCCGGGACAGATGAACACTGAAGCTTTCTTT	CAWSPGQMNTEAFF
.	.	TRBV7-3	TRBJ2-2	TGTGCCAGCAGCCAACAGGTCACCGGGGAGCTGTTTTTT	CASSQQVTGELFF
TRBD2	.	TRBV6-5	TRBJ2-3	TGTGCCAGCAGTTACTCACCAGCGGGGGGGCGAGATACGCAGTATTTT	CASSYSPAGGRDTQYF
TRBD2	.	TRBV7-8	TRBJ2-3	TGTGCCAGCAGCTTAGTAGGGACTAGCGGGGCAGATACGCAGTATTTT	CASSLVGTSGADTQYF
.	few	TRBV18	TRBJ2-3	TGTGCCAGCACCGGACGTTGGGAATCGGGAACAGATACGCAGTATTTT	CASTGRWESGTDTQYF
.	few	TRBV2	TRBJ1-2	TGTGCCAGCGATCGGGACACCCGAAACCCGGGTGGCTACACCTTC	CASDRDTRNPGGYTF
.	.	TRBV27	TRBJ2-7	TGTGCCAGCAGTTTATCCCCCTCCTACGAGCAGTACTTC	CASSLSPSYEQYF
.	few	TRBV19	TRBJ1-1	TGTGCCAGTAGTATCGGGGTGAACACTGAAGCTTTCTTT	CASSIGVNTEAFF
TRBD1	.	TRBV18	TRBJ1-5	TGTGCCAGCTCACTCCAGGGAGGGGGCCAGCCCCAGCATTTT	CASSLQGGGQPQHF
.	.	TRBV2	TRBJ2-5	TGTGCCAGCAGTGATTGGATCTCGCAAGAGACCCAGTACTTC	CASSDWISQETQYF
.	.	TRBV7-9	TRBJ2-3	TGTGCCAGCAGCTTAGGGACGAGAACTAGCACAGATACGCAGTATTTT	CASSLGTRTSTDTQYF
TRBD2	few	TRBV4-2	TRBJ2-5	TGTGCCAGCAGCCAAGACGGGACTACCAAAGAGACCCAGTACTTC	CASSQDGTTKETQYF
TRBD1	once	TRBV29-1	TRBJ2-5	TGCAGCGTCGACAGGGGACAAGAGACCCAGTACTTC	CSVDRGQETQYF
.	few	TRBV6-5	TRBJ1-2	TGTGCCAGCAGTACACGACGCACTACTAACTATGGCTACACCTTC	CASSTRRTTNYGYTF
TRBD1	.	TRBV30	TRBJ2-3	TGTGCCTGGCGACAGGGGCCAGATACGCAGTATTTT	CAWRQGPDTQYF
.	.	TRBV5-1	TRBJ2-7	TGCGCCAGCAGCCCTGCCGAGTGGGGGTACGAGCAGTACTTC	CASSPAEWGYEQYF
.	.	TRBV30	TRBJ2-5	TGTGCCTGGAGTGTCCGGGCCCTCCAAGAGACCCAGTACTTC	CAWSVRALQETQYF
TRBD1	.	TRBV15	TRBJ2-1	TGTGCCACCAGCAGGGCCCCGGGACAGGGTCTCGATGAGCAGTTCTTC	CATSRAPGQGLDEQFF
TRBD1	few	TRBV29-1	TRBJ1-2	TGCAGCGTTGGCGGACAGGGGGCGGACTATGGCTACACCTTC	CSVGGQGADYGYTF
.	few	TRBV5-1	TRBJ2-5	TGCGCCAGCAGCTTGACCGCCGAGACCCAGTACTTC	CASSLTAETQYF
.	.	TRBV2	TRBJ1-5	TGTGCCAGCAGTAGGACCTCTGGGAATCAGCCCCAGCATTTT	CASSRTSGNQPQHF
TRBD1	few	TRBV29-1	TRBJ1-2	TGCAGCGTTGGGACAGGGTCTGGCGGCTACACCTTC	CSVGTGSGGYTF
.	.	TRBV12-5	TRBJ2-5	TGTGCTAGTGGTTTAGCAGAGACCCAGTACTTC	CASGLAETQYF
.	.	TRBV11-2	TRBJ2-1	TGTGCCAGCAGCCGGGGGACTGGGAATGAGCAGTTCTTC	CASSRGTGNEQFF
.	.	TRBV5-1	TRBJ2-7	TGCGCCAGCAGCTTGGACGGACAGTCCTACGAGCAGTACTTC	CASSLDGQSYEQYF
.	.	TRBV6-5	TRBJ1-2	TGTGCCAGCAGTTATGGTCCTCGTGCTGGCTACACCTTC	CASSYGPRAGYTF
.	.	TRBV25-1	TRBJ2-4	TGTGCCAGCAGTGATAGTGCCAAAAACATTCAGTACTTC	CASSDSAKNIQYF
.	.	TRBV6-5	TRBJ2-3	TGTGCCAGCAGGACTACTAGCAGACTCACAGATACGCAGTATTTT	CASRTTSRLTDTQYF
.	few	TRBV29-1	TRBJ2-2	TGCAGCGTTGGGGGTTCCGGGGAGCTGTTTTTT	CSVGGSGELFF
.	.	TRBV19	TRBJ1-1	TGTGCCAGTAGATTCTCGAACACTGAAGCTTTCTTT	CASRFSNTEAFF
.	.	TRBV30	TRBJ1-2	TGTGCCTGGAGGGGTCGCCCCGGTGGCTACACCTTC	CAWRGRPGGYTF
.	few	TRBV5-8	TRBJ2-5	TGTGCCAGCAGCTTGGAAGCAGCGCGGCAAGAGACCCAGTACTTC	CASSLEAARQETQYF
.	.	TRBV7-2	TRBJ2-7	TGTGCCAGCAGCTTAGTCGGACGATACGAGCAGTACTTC	CASSLVGRYEQYF
.	.	TRBV5-6	TRBJ1-6	TGTGCCAGCAGCTTGAAATTACCGAATTCACCCCTCCACTTT	CASSLKLPNSPLHF
.	few	TRBV14	TRBJ1-5	TGTGCCAGCAGCCATTGTGTATTCAGGAATCAGCCCCAGCATTTT	CASSHCVFRNQPQHF
.	.	TRBV9	TRBJ1-2	TGTGCCAGCAGCCCGTCACAGGCAGACTATGGCTACACCTTC	CASSPSQADYGYTF
.	.	TRBV11-2	TRBJ2-1	TGTGCCAGCAGCTTAGGAGGGAGCTCCTACAATGAGCAGTTCTTC	CASSLGGSSYNEQFF
TRBD2	.	TRBV5-6	TRBJ2-7	TGTGCCAGCAGCTTCCTAGCGGGGGGCCACTACGAGCAGTACTTC	CASSFLAGGHYEQYF
.	.	TRBV7-9	TRBJ1-1	TGTGCCAGCAGCCCCGGACAGACCATGAACACTGAAGCTTTCTTT	CASSPGQTMNTEAFF
.	.	TRBV6-5	TRBJ1-4	TGTGCCAGCAGTTACTCCCTCGCTAATGAAAAACTGTTTTTT	CASSYSLANEKLFF
.	.	TRBV30	TRBJ1-2	TGTGCCTGGGGCCCGGAGGGCCGTGGATATGGCTACACCTTC	CAWGPEGRGYGYTF
.	.	TRBV18	TRBJ1-1	TGTGCCAGCTCACGTACTAATGGGAACACTGAAGCTTTCTTT	CASSRTNGNTEAFF